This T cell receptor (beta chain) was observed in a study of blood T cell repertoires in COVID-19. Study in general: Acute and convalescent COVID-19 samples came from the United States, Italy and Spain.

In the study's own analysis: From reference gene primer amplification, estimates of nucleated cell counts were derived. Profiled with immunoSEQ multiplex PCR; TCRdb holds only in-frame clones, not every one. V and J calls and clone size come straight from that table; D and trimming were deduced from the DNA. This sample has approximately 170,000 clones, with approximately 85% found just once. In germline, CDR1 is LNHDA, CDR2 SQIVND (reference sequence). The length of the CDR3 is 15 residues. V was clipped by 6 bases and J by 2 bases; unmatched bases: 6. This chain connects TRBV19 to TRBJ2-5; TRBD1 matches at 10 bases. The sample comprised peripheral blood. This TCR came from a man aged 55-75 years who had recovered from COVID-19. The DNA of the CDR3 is TGTGCCAGTAGCCTATTGGGACAGGGGCAAGAGACCCAGTACTTC. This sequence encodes CASSLLGQGQETQYF.